Presented here are 3 T cell receptor beta chains from one specimen sequenced in a study of blood T cell repertoires in COVID-19 (dated by TCRdb to 2018 to 2021). The receptor library was made with the immunoSEQ multiplex PCR assay. In TCRdb, the immuneACCESS table is reduced to in-frame sequences with V and J assigned. These tables do not hold every clone; where another copy was compared, an unresolved V gene accounts for under half, and the others remain unexplained. For this sample there are over 55,000 clones; about 84% appear just once. The ten top clones hold approximately 39% of the sample. Sequences were obtained from peripheral blood. Source of these receptors: a human donor in a cohort sampled during active COVID-19.

This clone was counted only a few times. The CDR3 sequence is CASSLDKGKSYEQYF. CDR3 DNA sequence: TGTGCCAGCAGCTTAGATAAGGGGAAATCCTACGAGCAGTACTTC. The J gene is TRBJ2-7, the V gene TRBV11-2, with a tentative D call TRBD1 (5 bases). V was pared by 0 bases and J by 1 base, with 10 bases between. From germline, CDR1 is SGHAT and CDR2 FQNNGV. The CDR3 extends over 15 amino acids.

The chain links TRBV7-2 to TRBJ1-2; 9 nucleotides line up with TRBD1. V gave up 0 bases and J gave up 5 bases; unmatched junction bases: 4. The CDR3 runs 15 residues. The germline CDR1 and CDR2 sequences are SGHTA and FQGNSA. DNA for the CDR3: TGTGCCAGCAGCTTAGCACCGGGACAGGGATATGGCTACACCTTC. Translating gives CASSLAPGQGYGYTF.

Many counts were recorded for this clone. The J gene is TRBJ1-4, the V gene TRBV5-1; tentative D call: TRBD1 (5 bases). V lost 4 bases, J lost 12 bases, and 13 bases lay in between. In germline, CDR1 is SGHRS, CDR2 YFSETQ. This CDR3 is 12 amino acids long. The CDR3 sequence is CASSPGTGELFF. CDR3 nucleotides: TGCGCCAGCAGCCCCGGGACTGGGGAACTGTTTTTT.